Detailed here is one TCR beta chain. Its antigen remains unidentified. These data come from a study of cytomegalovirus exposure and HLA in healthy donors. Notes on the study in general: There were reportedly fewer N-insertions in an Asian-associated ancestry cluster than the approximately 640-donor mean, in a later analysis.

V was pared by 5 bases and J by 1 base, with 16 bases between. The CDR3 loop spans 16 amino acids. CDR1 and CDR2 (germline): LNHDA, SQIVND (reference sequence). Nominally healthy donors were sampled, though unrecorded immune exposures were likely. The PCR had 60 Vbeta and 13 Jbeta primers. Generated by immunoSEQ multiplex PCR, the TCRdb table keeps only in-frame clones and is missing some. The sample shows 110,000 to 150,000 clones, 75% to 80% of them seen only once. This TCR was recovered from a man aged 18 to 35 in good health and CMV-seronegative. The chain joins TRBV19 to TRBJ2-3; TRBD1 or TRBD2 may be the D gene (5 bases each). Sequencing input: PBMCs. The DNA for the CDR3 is TGTGCCAGTAGTGTAGGGGCAGGACTGCGCACAGATACGCAGTATTTT. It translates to CASSVGAGLRTDTQYF.